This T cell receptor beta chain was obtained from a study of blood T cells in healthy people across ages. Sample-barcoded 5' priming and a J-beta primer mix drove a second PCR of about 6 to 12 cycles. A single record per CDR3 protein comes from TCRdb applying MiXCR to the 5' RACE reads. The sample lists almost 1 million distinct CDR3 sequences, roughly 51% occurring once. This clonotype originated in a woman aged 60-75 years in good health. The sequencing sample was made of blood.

Here the CDR3 reads CSGGTGKETQYF. The CDR3 nucleotides read TGCAGCGGGGGGACAGGAAAGGAGACCCAGTACTTC. V is TRBV29-1 and J is TRBJ2-5, with 8 bases fitting TRBD1. CDR3 length: 12 amino acids. V dropped 7 bases and J dropped 5; count of bases not matched to a gene: 6. Germline V gives CDR1 SQVTM, CDR2 ANQGSEA.